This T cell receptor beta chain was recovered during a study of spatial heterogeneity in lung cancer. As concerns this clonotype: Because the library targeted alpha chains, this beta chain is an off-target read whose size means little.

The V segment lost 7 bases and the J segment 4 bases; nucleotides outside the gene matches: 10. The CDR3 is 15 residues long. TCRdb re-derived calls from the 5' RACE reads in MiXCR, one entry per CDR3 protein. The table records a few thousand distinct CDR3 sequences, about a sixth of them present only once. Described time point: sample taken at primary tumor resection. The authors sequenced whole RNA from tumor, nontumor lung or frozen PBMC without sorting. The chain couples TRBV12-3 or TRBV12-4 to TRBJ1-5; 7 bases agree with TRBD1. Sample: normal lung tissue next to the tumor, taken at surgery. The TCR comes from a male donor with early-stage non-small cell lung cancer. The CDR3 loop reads CASTRDRAPNQPQHF. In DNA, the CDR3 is TGTGCCAGCACCCGAGACAGGGCTCCTAATCAGCCCCAGCATTTT.